The clone carrying this TCR beta chain was found many times. This sample is drawn from a study of Graves' ophthalmopathy and Graves' hyperthyroidism. RNA transcripts were the source from which TCR beta CDR3 regions were amplified. An opening RT-PCR round employed HTBI primers and preceded a second-round multiplex PCR. TCRdb recomputed calls from the multiplex PCR reads with MiXCR, one row per CDR3 protein. The sample comprises hundreds of thousands of distinct CDR3 sequences, approximately 21% of which are singletons, and more than 5.5% rests with the top ten. V was pared by 5 bases and J by 5 bases, with 18 bases between. CDR1 and CDR2 (germline): MDHEN, SYDVKM. The CDR3 consists of 15 residues.

The receptor comes from a woman younger than 35 with stable Graves' hyperthyroidism. Some clones in this sample may be carry-over from other donors' samples. The chain is built from TRBV28 and TRBJ2-5, with a weak D call TRBD2 (6 bases). The sequenced sample was peripheral blood. DNA of the CDR3: TGTGCCAGCAGTCCAACACTAGCATCTGGGGAGACCCAGTACTTC. This gives the protein CASSPTLASGETQYF. Based on the CDR3 plus reference TRBV28 and TRBJ2-5, the full variable domain is DVKVTQSSRYLVKRTGEKVFLECVQDMDHENMFWYRQDPGLGLRLIYFSYDVKMKEKGDIPEGYSVSREKKERFSLILESASTNQTSMYLCASSPTLASGETQYFGPGTRLLVL.